What follows are 8 T cell receptor beta chains derived from one specimen sequenced in a study of cytomegalovirus exposure and HLA in healthy donors. This PCR relied on a set of 60 Vbeta primers and 13 Jbeta primers. Clones were read by immunoSEQ multiplex PCR, and TCRdb kept only the in-frame ones, dropping some. The table shows some 130,000 clones, with roughly 82% occurring only once. Material: PBMCs. All receptors come from a male donor in good health and CMV-seropositive.

This chain links TRBV28 with TRBJ2-7, with 7 bases fitting TRBD1. With 7 bases clipped from V and 3 bases from J, the junction kept 9 bases outside the gene matches. CDR1 is MDHEN, CDR2 SYDVKM, per germline. The length of the CDR3 is 14 residues. CDR3 sequence reads: CASTVGTAFYEQYF. In DNA, the CDR3 is TGTGCCAGCACCGTCGGGACAGCCTTCTACGAGCAGTACTTC.

The rearrangement joins TRBV10-3 to TRBJ1-3; no definite D call. The CDR3 has 12 residues. Germline CDR1 ENHRY, CDR2 SYGVKD. The V end was cut by 4 bases, the J end by 8 bases, with 9 bases between. CDR3 nucleotides: TGTGCCATCAGTGCTGGAAGCGACACCATATATTTT. It yields the protein CAISAGSDTIYF.

This clone was recorded a few times. This rearrangement joins TRBV5-1 to TRBJ2-1; 9 bases line up with TRBD2. V lost 1 base to trimming and J lost 3 bases; unmatched junction nucleotides: 8. This CDR3 is built from 17 residues. Germline CDR1 reads SGHRS; CDR2 reads YFSETQ. Here the CDR3 reads CASSLQSSGRNYNEQFF. CDR3 DNA: TGCGCCAGCAGCTTGCAAAGTAGCGGGAGAAACTACAATGAGCAGTTCTTC.

The genes are TRBV7-2 and TRBJ2-1; 7 nucleotides align to TRBD2. Germline V gene data show CDR1 as SGHTA and CDR2 as FQGNSA. The CDR3 loop spans 15 amino acids. After removal of 1 base from V and 9 bases from J, the junction contained 9 bases not matched to a gene. The CDR3 sequence: CASSLDPRLASEQFF. In DNA, the CDR3 is TGTGCCAGCAGCTTAGATCCGAGACTAGCAAGTGAGCAGTTCTTC.

Here the CDR3 DNA reads TGCGCCAGCAGCTTGGTCGTGACTAGTGACGAGCAGTTCTTC. Encoded protein: CASSLVVTSDEQFF. The chain carries TRBV5-1 and TRBJ2-1, with a weak D call TRBD2 (6 bases). Germline V lookup: CDR1 SGHRS, CDR2 YFSETQ. The CDR3 is 14 residues long. V lost 0 bases and J 10 bases, leaving 14 bases between the germline ends.

This chain joins TRBV11-2 and TRBJ2-7, with a tentative D call TRBD2 (5 bases). The V gene's germline CDR1 is SGHAT and CDR2 FQNNGV. The CDR3 runs to 14 residues. V was trimmed by 5 bases and J by 2 bases, leaving 13 bases between them. The CDR3 region is CASSLQLGPYEQYF. In nucleotides, the CDR3 is TGTGCCAGCAGCCTCCAACTAGGGCCCTACGAGCAGTACTTC.

The chain has TRBV21-1 and TRBJ1-5. TRBV21-1 is deemed a pseudogene. The CDR3 extends over 9 amino acids. CDR3 region: CGGGTPQHF. The CDR3 DNA reads TGTGGCGGGGGTACGCCCCAGCATTTT.

This sequence joins TRBV29-1 and TRBJ2-2; 13 bases align to TRBD2. The CDR3 extends over 18 amino acids. J was trimmed by 0 bases and V by 1 base; bases with no gene match: 5. CDR1 SQVTM and CDR2 ANQGSEA come from the germline V gene. In DNA, the CDR3 is TGCAGCGTTGAAGTACTAGCGGGAGGGGACGCGAACACCGGGGAGCTGTTTTTT. This translates into CSVEVLAGGDANTGELFF.